Sequencing of this T cell receptor beta chain was carried out in a study of metastatic and nonmetastatic thyroid tumors. About the study: Malignant and benign thyroid patients had repertoires compared in peripheral blood and tumor or nodule tissue.

As handled by the study authors: Clinicopathological groups of papillary thyroid cancer showed CDR3 differences that were used to build a distant-metastasis classifier. TCRdb re-called clones from the PCR reads using MiXCR. TCRdb, rather than the study authors, made the V and J calls. The table shows more than 15,000 clones, with 25% occurring only once. Thyroid surgery had not been preceded by any treatment in any patient. In germline, CDR1 is SGHNT, CDR2 YENEEA. V dropped 2 bases and J dropped 2 bases, with 14 bases sitting between them. The CDR3 has 16 amino acids. This clone is labeled as medium-sized.

This clonotype was obtained from a male donor with papillary thyroid cancer or a benign thyroid nodule (not recorded which). Some clones in this sample may be carry-over from other donors' samples. J is TRBJ2-3 and V is TRBV11-3; TRBD1 is a possible D gene (6 bases). What was sequenced was blood. The CDR3, as DNA: TGTGCCAGCAGCTTAATAACAGGGAGATTCACAGATACGCAGTATTTT. Its protein is CASSLITGRFTDTQYF.